This T cell receptor (beta chain) comes out of a study of shared clonotypes between healthy human individuals. Germline CDR1 reads SGDLS; CDR2 reads YYNGEE. The CDR3 length is 13 residues. Trimming cost V 9 bases and J 4 bases, with 14 bases left between them. In the authors' workflow: ImmunoSEQ junction-only sequences lacked quality scores, so their filtering differed. Profiling relied on immunoSEQ multiplex PCR, and the TCRdb table lists in-frame clones only, not all of them. V and J calls plus clone size are reproduced from that table; the DNA served to infer D and trimming. The profile covers around 600,000 clones, with more than 95% appearing a single time and 0.057% taken by the ten largest.

This sequence originates from a woman in her thirties in good health. The V and J genes are TRBV9 and TRBJ1-3; D might be TRBD1 (5 bases). What was sequenced was naive CD4+ T cells sorted from blood. Subset here: CD45RA+ positively selected. CDR3 sequence (DNA): TGTGCCACCGAGGGACCCGTAGGAAACACCATATATTTT. Its protein product is CATEGPVGNTIYF.